Listed below are T cell receptor beta chains from one sample, sequenced in a study of OX40 agonist ivuxolimab in advanced cancers. Profiled with immunoSEQ multiplex PCR; TCRdb holds only in-frame clones, not every one. This table has 53,000 or so clones, 84% appearing once. The sample in question was CD4+ or CD8+ T cells sorted from blood, obtained in a trial of the OX40 agonist ivuxolimab. The source is an adult with an advanced solid tumor such as melanoma, head and neck, liver or kidney cancer. Both conserved end residues are trimmed from each CDR3. D genes are given only for firm matches. Some rows have no size entry. The others give once, few or many, or a class for an expanded clone.

TRBJ1-2,TRBV6-1,.,TRBD1,ASSGTGSGGYT
TRBJ1-5,TRBV4-1,.,.,ASSQVGGREDQPQH
TRBJ2-1,TRBV14,.,TRBD2,ASSQVAGGSYNEQF
TRBJ2-7,TRBV5-6,.,.,ASSLQPYRDYEQY
TRBJ1-5,TRBV6-5,.,.,ASSPGVRQPQH
TRBJ2-7,TRBV2,.,.,ASSDDTAEQY
TRBJ1-6,TRBV7-8,once,.,ASSSRTHGSYNSPLH
TRBJ2-4,TRBV7-9,.,.,ASSQGAGSKNIQY
TRBJ2-3,TRBV7-2,once,.,ASSLKGTTDTQY
TRBJ2-3,TRBV7-2,.,TRBD2,ASSAAGGGAAQY
TRBJ2-2,TRBV4-2,.,TRBD2,ASSGLAGGGELF
TRBJ1-5,TRBV15,once,.,ATSREWGRMSNQPQH
TRBJ2-7,TRBV19,.,TRBD2,ASSTRTSGRAIDEQY
TRBJ2-1,TRBV5-1,.,.,ASSLGGSGGGNEQF
TRBJ2-1,TRBV4-2,.,.,ASSQDPPGLAIYNEQF
TRBJ1-2,TRBV28,.,.,ASSWRRNYGYT
TRBJ1-4,TRBV15,.,.,ATSRDLGSSNEKLF
TRBJ1-5,TRBV10-3,once,.,AIRASADSNQPQH
TRBJ2-7,TRBV30,.,.,AWSVGGYEQY
TRBJ2-7,TRBV6-5,.,TRBD1,ASRQGNQFAYEQY
TRBJ2-3,TRBV6-6,.,.,ASILDHPPTDTQY
TRBJ1-1,TRBV7-9,.,.,ASSLVASGGTEAF
.,TRBV6-5,.,TRBD2,ASSPPLAGVNEQY
TRBJ2-5,TRBV14,once,TRBD1,ASSQDLVGQGPQETQY
TRBJ2-5,TRBV7-3,.,.,ASSPGPTGQETQY
TRBJ2-3,TRBV5-4,.,TRBD2,ASSRTSGISGDTQY
TRBJ1-6,TRBV27,.,.,ASKKDGGRSLSPLH
TRBJ2-3,TRBV7-2,.,.,ASSLRWGEGTQY
TRBJ1-2,TRBV7-9,.,.,ASSRGSVSDLYGYT
TRBJ1-5,TRBV6-1,.,.,ASRAWNNQPQH
TRBJ2-4,TRBV6-6,.,TRBD2,ASSSLAGGSKNIQY
TRBJ1-2,TRBV30,few,.,AWSPPAAGGYGYT
TRBJ2-7,TRBV7-3,.,.,ASIPQETGSFYEQY
TRBJ1-1,TRBV29-1,.,.,SVEGWNTEAF
TRBJ2-1,TRBV9,.,.,ASSVDVNNEQF
TRBJ1-5,TRBV6-5,.,TRBD1,ASSSVSGGGQPQH
TRBJ1-6,TRBV5-1,.,TRBD1,ASSTGELGNSPLH
TRBJ1-1,TRBV12-1,.,.,ASSSDSLNTEAF
TRBJ2-1,TRBV15,.,TRBD2,ATSRPAGGAGGYEQF
TRBJ2-7,TRBV6-5,.,TRBD2,ASGTSGGYEQY
TRBJ2-3,TRBV11-3,.,.,ASSPRWGADTQY
TRBJ2-6,TRBV19,.,.,ASKPDLSGANVLT